The 17 T cell receptor beta chains below all came from one sample that was sequenced in a study of neurological immune-mediated disorders. TCRdb fed the 5' RACE reads into MiXCR, producing one record per CDR3 protein. The table includes some 60,000 distinct CDR3 sequences, 4% to 6% detected once. The sample consisted of PBMCs. These receptors were taken from a woman in her forties or fifties with multiple sclerosis.

This clonotype was detected ten times or more. The chain recombines TRBV6-6 with TRBJ1-1; 7 bases match TRBD1. The CDR3 consists of 15 residues. Trimming at V came to 2 bases and at J to 5 bases, leaving 8 bases not matched to a gene. Germline CDR1 and CDR2: MNHNY and SVGAGI (reference sequence). CDR3 region: CASSYPTGSGTEAFF. DNA of the CDR3: TGTGCCAGCAGTTACCCGACAGGGTCTGGGACTGAAGCTTTCTTT.

In this sample, this clonotype turned up many times. This rearrangement joins TRBV5-1 to TRBJ2-2; no definite D call. CDR1 is SGHRS and CDR2 is YFSETQ in the germline V gene. V was cut by 3 bases and J by 1 base, with 7 bases left in between. The CDR3 totals 14 residues. CDR3 sequence: CASSWMGNTGELFF. The CDR3 DNA reads as TGCGCCAGCAGCTGGATGGGGAACACCGGGGAGCTGTTTTTT.

Ten or more counts support this clonotype. The gene calls are TRBV25-1 and TRBJ2-1; D uncertain. With 3 bases removed from V and 3 bases from J, the gap between germline ends came to 3 bases. The CDR3 spans 12 residues. Germline CDR1 and CDR2: MGHDK and SYGVNS. CDR3 coding DNA: TGTGCCAGCAGTGACGGCTACAATGAGCAGTTCTTC. It codes for CASSDGYNEQFF. Supplemented by reference TRBV25-1 and TRBJ2-1, the full variable domain reads EADIYQTPRYLVIGTGKKITLECSQTMGHDKMYWYQQDPGMELHLIHYSYGVNSTEKGDLSSESTVSRIRTEHFPLTLESARPSHTSQYLCASSDGYNEQFFGPGTRLTVL.

This clonotype has ten or more counts. The V call is TRBV3-1, the J call TRBJ2-2; no definite D call. Germline V gene data show CDR1 as LGHDT and CDR2 as YNNKEL (reference sequence). Trimming took 1 base from V and 6 from J, leaving 0 bases between them. CDR3 size: 11 residues. This CDR3 reads CASSQAGELFF. CDR3 in DNA: TGTGCCAGCAGCCAAGCCGGGGAGCTGTTTTTT.

The chain employs TRBV5-1 and TRBJ1-5, with 9 bases identical to TRBD1. The CDR3 consists of 14 residues. CDR1 is SGHRS and CDR2 is YFSETQ in the germline V gene. J gave up 7 bases and V 0 bases, and 2 bases lay outside the gene matches. The CDR3 is CASSLGGQGQPQHF. The CDR3 DNA is TGCGCCAGCAGCTTGGGGGGACAGGGACAGCCCCAGCATTTT.

This clonotype was seen repeatedly, ten times or more. V gene TRBV27 combines with J gene TRBJ1-5; possible D gene TRBD1, 5 bases. The CDR3 contains 15 residues. The germline gives CDR1 MNHEY, CDR2 SMNVEV (reference sequence). The V and J ends lost 3 bases and 5 bases respectively, with 14 bases between them. The CDR3 region is CASSFFWGSDQPQHF. DNA of the CDR3: TGTGCCAGCAGTTTTTTTTGGGGGTCGGATCAGCCCCAGCATTTT.

This clonotype was counted ten times or more. V is TRBV12-3 or TRBV12-4 and J is TRBJ2-3; a weak D match, TRBD2 (7 bases). This CDR3 comprises 15 residues. V gave up 7 bases and J gave up 5 bases, with 19 bases separating them. The CDR3, as DNA: TGTGCCAGCACCCTGGGGAGGGGGAGGGGAGATACGCAGTATTTT. Amino acids: CASTLGRGRGDTQYF.

In its sample, this clonotype was seen many times. This chain connects TRBV27 to TRBJ2-3, with TRBD1 matching over 7 bases. The CDR3 length is 15 residues. CDR1 and CDR2 from the germline V gene are MNHEY and SMNVEV (reference sequence). V was clipped by 5 bases and J by 5 bases; unmatched bases: 10. CDR3 DNA: TGTGCCAGCAGTCGGCCGTCGACAGGGTTAGATACGCAGTATTTT. Amino acid sequence: CASSRPSTGLDTQYF.

This clonotype was found many times. The V gene is TRBV29-1, the J gene TRBJ2-2; TRBD1 matches at 12 bases. The J segment lost 6 bases and the V segment lost 6 bases, leaving 5 bases of the junction unmatched. The CDR3 runs 14 residues. The germline V gene has CDR1 SQVTM and CDR2 ANQGSEA. The CDR3 region is CSVGTGGGSGELFF. As DNA, the CDR3 is TGCAGCGTGGGGACAGGGGGCGGGTCCGGGGAGCTGTTTTTT.

This clonotype was detected only a few times. This may be a read error, as it is one base from a much larger clone. The chain combines TRBV20-1 with TRBJ2-1; 10 bases are shared with TRBD2. This CDR3 has 17 amino acids. The trim removed 3 bases at V and 1 base at J, leaving 9 bases unmatched. CDR1 and CDR2 from the germline V gene are DFQATT and SNEGSKA (reference sequence). CDR3 nucleotide sequence: TGCAGTGCTAGCGGGCTAGCGGGGGCTAGATCCTACAATGAGCAGTTCTTC. Translated, it gives CSASGLAGARSYNEQFF.

The sample holds many counts of this clonotype. The chain uses TRBV20-1 and TRBJ1-1; D might be TRBD1 (6 bases). From germline, CDR1 is DFQATT and CDR2 SNEGSKA (reference sequence). The CDR3 length is 15 residues. The V and J ends lost 5 bases and 1 base respectively, with 17 bases between them. In DNA, the CDR3 is TGCAGTGCTTCGCCGGGACATTACGGGAACACTGAAGCTTTCTTT. Its translation is CSASPGHYGNTEAFF.

In this sample, this clonotype turned up many times. This sequence joins TRBV20-1 and TRBJ1-1; D gene unclear. The CDR3 sequence is 14 residues long. Looked up from germline, CDR1 is DFQATT and CDR2 is SNEGSKA (reference sequence). V was clipped by 0 bases and J by 1 base, with 9 bases between them. CDR3 sequence: CSAREKRWNTEAFF. CDR3 sequence (DNA): TGCAGTGCTAGAGAGAAAAGGTGGAACACTGAAGCTTTCTTT.

This clonotype appeared many times. The gene calls are TRBV5-1 and TRBJ1-2; no clear D gene. This CDR3 spans 14 amino acids. The V end was cut by 5 bases, the J end by 4 bases, with 15 bases between. Germline V CDR1 and CDR2: SGHRS, YFSETQ. The CDR3 region has the DNA TGCGCCAGCAGGTCCGGAGACGGGGTCTATGGCTACACCTTC. Translating gives CASRSGDGVYGYTF. Looking up the rest from reference TRBV5-1 and TRBJ1-2 gives the full variable domain: KAGVTQTPRYLIKTRGQQVTLSCSPISGHRSVSWYQQTPGQGLQFLFEYFSETQRNKGNFPGRFSGRQFSNSRSEMNVSTLELGDSALYLCASRSGDGVYGYTFGSGTRLTVV.

In its sample, this clonotype was seen a few times. This chain links TRBV20-1 with TRBJ2-4; D perhaps matches TRBD2 (6 bases). V was pared by 4 bases and J by 7 bases, with 8 bases between. The germline V gene encodes CDR1 DFQATT and CDR2 SNEGSKA (reference sequence). This CDR3 spans 11 amino acids. The DNA for the CDR3 is TGCAGTGCTAACCGGGGGAACATTCAGTACTTC. Translated, it gives CSANRGNIQYF.

This clonotype was counted many times. This rearrangement joins TRBV20-1 to TRBJ2-1; D is unclear. V was pared by 0 bases and J by 0 bases, with 6 bases between. CDR1 and CDR2 from the germline V gene are DFQATT and SNEGSKA (reference sequence). The CDR3 consists of 14 residues. The CDR3 region has the DNA TGCAGTGCTAGAGAAGGTAACTCCTACAATGAGCAGTTCTTC. Translating it yields CSAREGNSYNEQFF.

This clonotype was seen many times. The chain combines TRBV7-6 with TRBJ1-1, with a weak D call TRBD1 (5 bases). The V end lost 4 bases, the J end lost 5 bases, and 14 bases lay between the germline ends. CDR3 length: 14 residues. Germline lookup yields CDR1 SGHVS and CDR2 FNYEAQ. CDR3 DNA: TGTGCCAGCAGCTCCGCCTCAGGGAATACTGAAGCTTTCTTT. Translating it yields CASSSASGNTEAFF.

There are many counts of this clonotype. The V and J genes are TRBV20-1 and TRBJ1-6; unclear D gene. CDR1 and CDR2 (germline): DFQATT, SNEGSKA (reference sequence). The CDR3 runs to 16 residues. The V gene lost 6 bases and the J gene lost 0 bases, with 15 bases spanning the gap. The CDR3: CSALPNLLSYNSPLHF. The CDR3 DNA reads TGCAGTGCCCTGCCGAATCTACTCTCCTATAATTCACCCCTCCACTTT.